The clone carrying this T cell receptor beta chain was counted ten times or more. Its antigen is still unknown. This entry belongs to a study of T cells in Graves' hyperthyroidism and ophthalmopathy. TCR beta CDR3 region amplification was performed from RNA transcripts. Carried out on the TCR CDR3, a first-round RT-PCR used the HTBI primer set. TCRdb independently ran MiXCR on the multiplex PCR reads; one entry per CDR3 protein. The sample consists of more than 650,000 distinct CDR3 sequences, less than 15% of them appearing once. With a duration under 2 months, the hyperthyroidism was newly diagnosed in patients aged 18 to 65. Together with thyroid ultrasound, orbital computed tomography, serum thyroxine and TRAb, clinical symptoms were used for diagnoses. Study-wide results and caveats: Blood also contained most expanded thyroid clonotypes above 0.001.

The V end lost 1 base, the J end lost 8 bases, and 19 bases lay between the germline ends. The length of the CDR3 is 16 residues. Germline CDR1 SGHAT, CDR2 FQNNGV. Sequences were obtained from blood. The gene calls are TRBV11-2 and TRBJ2-3; D gene unclear. This clonotype was obtained from a woman under 30 with Graves' hyperthyroidism. The CDR3 DNA reads TGTGCCAGCAGCTTAGTTTCCGGGCGTGCCATTGGTACGCAGTATTTT. Translation gives CASSLVSGRAIGTQYF.